The 18 T cell receptor beta chains below all came from one sample that was sequenced in a study of vaccination and CD4 T cells after COVID-19. Sample treatment: roughly ten-day PBMC culture with coronavirus spike peptide pools or control peptides (ViraFEST assay). According to the study, CD4+ T cells from the unexposed donor were gathered ahead of the COVID-19 pandemic (2011-2018). Sequencing of DNA taken from cultured CD4+ T cells relied on the Oncomine TCR Beta short-read assay. It was from cultured CD4+ T cells that genomic DNA was extracted. TCRdb reprocessed the PCR reads with MiXCR, giving one entry per CDR3 protein. The repertoire holds roughly 7,800 distinct CDR3 sequences, with around two fifths as singletons. No antigen is known for these receptors. The sequenced sample consisted of CD4+ T cells from blood, cultured in vitro. The receptors shown here come from a human donor in good health.

This clonotype occurred a few times. The rearrangement links TRBV7-9 to TRBJ2-3, with a weak D call TRBD1 (6 bases). V lost 3 bases and J lost 7, with 23 bases in between. There are 17 residues in the CDR3. Germline-derived CDR1 and CDR2 are SEHNR and FQNEAQ (reference sequence). DNA for the CDR3: TGTGCCAGCAGCTTCCGGGCAGGGGTCTTATCGGGATATACGCAGTATTTT. Protein: CASSFRAGVLSGYTQYF.

The chain joins TRBV24-1 to TRBJ2-3, with D possibly called TRBD1 or TRBD2 (5 bases each). V lost 3 bases and J 0 bases, leaving 18 bases between the germline ends. This CDR3 region has 18 residues. From germline, CDR1 is KGHDR and CDR2 SFDVKD. The chain's CDR3 is CATSDKYRDAASTDTQYF. CDR3 nucleotides: TGTGCCACCAGTGATAAATACCGGGACGCTGCTAGCACAGATACGCAGTATTTT.

CDR3 coding DNA: TGTGCCAGCAGTCTACAAGGGAGTAGGGAGACCCAGTACTTC. Encoded protein: CASSLQGSRETQYF. The V call is TRBV27, the J call TRBJ2-5; perhaps TRBD2 as D (5 bases). With 5 bases removed from V and 5 bases from J, the gap between germline ends came to 15 bases. This CDR3 spans 14 amino acids. Germline CDR1 MNHEY, CDR2 SMNVEV (reference sequence).

This clonotype was recorded a few times. V usage is TRBV6-1 and J usage is TRBJ1-1; D not certain. The V and J ends lost 6 bases and 3 bases respectively, with 14 bases between them. The CDR3 has 14 residues. CDR1 is MNHNS, CDR2 SASEGT, per germline. The CDR3 here is CASSRAFSDTEAFF. The CDR3 region has the DNA TGTGCCAGCAGCCGGGCCTTTAGCGACACTGAAGCTTTCTTT.

V gene TRBV7-9 combines with J gene TRBJ2-1; 10 bases agree with TRBD2. The CDR3 has 17 amino acids. Germline CDR1 reads SEHNR; CDR2 reads FQNEAQ (reference sequence). V lost 5 bases to trimming and J lost 2 bases; unmatched junction nucleotides: 9. CDR3 loop: CASSPSVGTSAYNEQFF. Here the CDR3 DNA reads TGTGCCAGCAGCCCGTCTGTGGGGACTAGCGCCTACAATGAGCAGTTCTTC.

The chain couples TRBV20-1 to TRBJ2-7, with 7 bases matching TRBD2. Germline trimming cut 3 bases from V and 3 bases from J; bases unmatched to any gene: 2. There are 12 residues in the CDR3. Germline lookup yields CDR1 DFQATT and CDR2 SNEGSKA (reference sequence). The CDR3, as DNA: TGCAGTGCTAGCCCTAGCGGCTACGAGCAGTACTTC. This translates into CSASPSGYEQYF.

J is TRBJ1-1 and V is TRBV24-1; D might be TRBD1 (6 bases). CDR1 is KGHDR and CDR2 is SFDVKD in the germline V gene. This CDR3 spans 15 amino acids. V lost 4 bases, J lost 1 base, and 12 bases lay in between. The CDR3 loop is CATSERGAPNTEAFF. The CDR3 DNA sequence: TGTGCCACCAGTGAACGGGGGGCCCCGAACACTGAAGCTTTCTTT.

This clonotype came up a few times. In nucleotides, the CDR3 is TGTGCCAGCAGTTATCCCTACGAGCAGTACTTC. This encodes CASSYPYEQYF. This sequence joins TRBV6-2 or TRBV6-3 and TRBJ2-7; no reliable D call. In germline, CDR1 is MNHEY, CDR2 SVGEGT. Trimming took off 3 bases at V and 2 bases at J, with 2 bases between the two ends. CDR3 length: 11 amino acids.

The V gene is TRBV14, the J gene TRBJ2-5; TRBD2 matches at 11 bases. Unmatched junction bases numbered 14, after V lost 2 bases and J lost 9 bases. CDR1 and CDR2 (germline): SGHDN, FVKESK. CDR3 length equals 17 residues. CDR3 DNA sequence: TGTGCCAGCAGCCAAACAGGCGGGACTAGCGGCCCCGGGGCCCAGTACTTC. This translates into CASSQTGGTSGPGAQYF.

This clonotype was seen a handful of times. V and J are TRBV20-1 and TRBJ1-2, with D possibly TRBD1 on 6 matching bases. This CDR3 region has 11 residues. Germline V gene sequence: CDR1 DFQATT, CDR2 SNEGSKA (reference sequence). Trimming pared 2 bases from V and 8 bases from J, leaving 9 bases between. The CDR3 loop is CSARTGTGYTF. The CDR3 DNA sequence: TGCAGTGCTAGAACAGGGACAGGCTACACCTTC.

J is TRBJ2-1 and V is TRBV10-3; no clear D gene. The J call may be in error: the DNA end matches TRBJ2-7 better. The CDR3 consists of 15 residues. Germline V gene data show CDR1 as ENHRY and CDR2 as SYGVKD. CDR3 amino acids: CAISESIGGTYEQYF. CDR3 coding DNA: TGTGCCATCAGTGAGTCGATAGGCGGAACCTACGAGCAGTACTTC.

This clonotype was seen a few times. This chain links TRBV7-2 with TRBJ2-7; 11 positions agree with TRBD2. Germline lookup yields CDR1 SGHTA and CDR2 FQGNSA. Trimming cost V 2 bases and J 5 bases; bases outside gene matches: 2. CDR3 length: 14 amino acids. The DNA of the CDR3 is TGTGCCAGCAGCTTACGTAGCGGGAGGGACGAGCAGTACTTC. Translated: CASSLRSGRDEQYF.

The J gene is TRBJ2-3, the V gene TRBV4-1, with 12 nucleotides matching TRBD1. Trimming took 0 bases from V and 4 from J; bases not matched to a gene: 11. The CDR3 spans 19 residues. The germline CDR1 and CDR2 sequences are MGHRA and YSYEKL. The chain's CDR3 is CASSQEWGTGGRSADTQYF. As DNA, the CDR3 is TGCGCCAGCAGCCAAGAATGGGGGACAGGGGGCAGATCGGCAGATACGCAGTATTTT.

The V and J genes are TRBV6-1 and TRBJ1-3; D remains ambiguous. Deletions cut 11 bases from V and 3 bases from J, with 8 bases between. This CDR3 comprises 11 residues. The germline V gene has CDR1 MNHNS and CDR2 SASEGT. This CDR3 is CAAWGGNTIYF. The CDR3 DNA follows: TGTGCCGCCTGGGGTGGAAACACCATATATTTT.

This clonotype has just a few counts. The chain is built from TRBV10-3 and TRBJ1-3; D not certain. The V end was cut by 6 bases, the J end by 0 bases, with 6 bases between. This CDR3 region has 13 residues. CDR1 and CDR2 (germline): ENHRY, SYGVKD. The CDR3 reads CAIRPPSGNTIYF. CDR3 coding DNA: TGTGCCATCAGACCGCCCTCTGGAAACACCATATATTTT.

Only a few counts were recorded for this clonotype. The J gene is TRBJ1-2, the V gene TRBV19; possibly TRBD1 for D (6 bases). The CDR3 loop spans 15 amino acids. The V gene's germline CDR1 is LNHDA and CDR2 SQIVND (reference sequence). Trimming took off 4 bases at V and 3 bases at J, with 15 bases between the two ends. The CDR3, as DNA: TGTGCCAGTAGTACGAGGACAGAATACTACTATGGCTACACCTTC. Protein: CASSTRTEYYYGYTF.

V gene TRBV29-1 combines with J gene TRBJ2-7, with 15 bases that match TRBD2. The CDR3 is made up of 15 amino acids. V was pared by 1 base and J by 7 bases, with 5 bases of the junction left unmatched. CDR1 and CDR2 from the germline V gene are SQVTM and ANQGSEA. CDR3 sequence: CSVEVGLAGGGEQYF. The CDR3 coding sequence is TGCAGCGTTGAAGTGGGACTAGCGGGAGGAGGTGAGCAGTACTTC.

This chain joins TRBV19 and TRBJ1-6; TRBD1 matches 9 bases. There are 14 residues in the CDR3. Germline assignment: CDR1 LNHDA and CDR2 SQIVND (reference sequence). The trim removed 4 bases at V and 10 bases at J, leaving 5 bases unmatched. The CDR3 sequence: CASSTRDRVSPLHF. The CDR3 coding sequence is TGTGCCAGTAGTACGCGGGACAGGGTCTCACCCCTCCACTTT.